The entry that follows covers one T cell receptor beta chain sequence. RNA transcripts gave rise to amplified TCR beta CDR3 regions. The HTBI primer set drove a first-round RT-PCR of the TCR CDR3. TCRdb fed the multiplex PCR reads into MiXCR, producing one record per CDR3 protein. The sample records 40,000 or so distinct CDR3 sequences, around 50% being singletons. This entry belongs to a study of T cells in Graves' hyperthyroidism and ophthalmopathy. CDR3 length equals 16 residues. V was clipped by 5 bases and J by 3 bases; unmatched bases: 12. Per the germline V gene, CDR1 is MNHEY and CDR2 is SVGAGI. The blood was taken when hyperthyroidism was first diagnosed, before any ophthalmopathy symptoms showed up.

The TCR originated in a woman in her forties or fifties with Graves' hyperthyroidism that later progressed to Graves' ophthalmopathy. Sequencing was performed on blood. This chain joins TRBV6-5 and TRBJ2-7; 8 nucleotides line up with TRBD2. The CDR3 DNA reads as TGTGCCAGCAGTGTAGCCAGCGGGGGAACAATCTACGAGCAGTACTTC. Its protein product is CASSVASGGTIYEQYF.